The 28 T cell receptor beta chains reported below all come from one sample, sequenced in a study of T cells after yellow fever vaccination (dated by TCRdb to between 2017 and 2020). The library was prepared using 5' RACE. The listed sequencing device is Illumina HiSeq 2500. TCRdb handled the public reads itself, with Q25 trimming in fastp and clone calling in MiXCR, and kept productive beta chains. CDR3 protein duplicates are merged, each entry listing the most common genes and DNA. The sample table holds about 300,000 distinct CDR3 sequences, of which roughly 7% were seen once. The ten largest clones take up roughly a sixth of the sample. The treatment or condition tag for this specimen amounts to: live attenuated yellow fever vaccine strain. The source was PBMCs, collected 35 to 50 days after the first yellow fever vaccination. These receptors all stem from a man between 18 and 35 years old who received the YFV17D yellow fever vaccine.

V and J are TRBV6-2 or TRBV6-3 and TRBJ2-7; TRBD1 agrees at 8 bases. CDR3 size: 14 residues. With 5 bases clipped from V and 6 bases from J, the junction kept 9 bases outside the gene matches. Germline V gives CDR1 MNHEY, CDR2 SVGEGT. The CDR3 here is CASSNGQGMGEQYV. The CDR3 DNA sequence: TGTGCCAGCAGTAACGGACAGGGTATGGGCGAGCAGTACGTC.

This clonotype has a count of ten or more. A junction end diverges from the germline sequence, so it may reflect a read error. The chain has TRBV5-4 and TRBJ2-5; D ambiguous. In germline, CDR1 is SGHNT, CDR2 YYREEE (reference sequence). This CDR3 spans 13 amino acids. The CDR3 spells CASSFEASPYRDF. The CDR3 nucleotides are TGTGCCAGCAGCTTTGAGGCTAGTCCGTACAGAGACTTC.

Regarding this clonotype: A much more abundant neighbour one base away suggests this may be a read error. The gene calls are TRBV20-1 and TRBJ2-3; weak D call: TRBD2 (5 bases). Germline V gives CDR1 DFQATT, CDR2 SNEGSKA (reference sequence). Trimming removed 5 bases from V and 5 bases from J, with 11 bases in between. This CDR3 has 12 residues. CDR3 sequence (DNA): TGCAGTGCTTGCGGGTTGGGAGATACGCAGTATTTT. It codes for CSACGLGDTQYF.

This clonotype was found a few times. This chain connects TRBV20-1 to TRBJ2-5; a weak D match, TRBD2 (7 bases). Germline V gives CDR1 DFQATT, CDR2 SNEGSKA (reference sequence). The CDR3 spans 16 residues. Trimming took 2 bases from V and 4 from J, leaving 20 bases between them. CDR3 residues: CSARSSGGRSSETQYF. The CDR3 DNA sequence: TGCAGTGCTAGAAGTTCGGGGGGCCGATCTTCAGAGACCCAGTACTTC.

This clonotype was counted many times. The CDR3 DNA follows: TGTGCCACCAGCAGAGGGGACAGGGGGCATACGCAGTATTTT. It encodes CATSRGDRGHTQYF. The chain has TRBV15 and TRBJ2-3; 12 bases line up with TRBD1. Germline V CDR1 and CDR2: LNHNV, YYDKDF (reference sequence). With V trimmed by 1 base and J by 7 bases, 0 bases remained unmatched. CDR3 length equals 14 residues. The full variable domain, rest sourced from reference TRBV15 and TRBJ2-3, is DAMVIQNPRYQVTQFGKPVTLSCSQTLNHNVMYWYQQKSSQAPKLLFHYYDKDFNNEADTPDNFQSRRPNTSFCFLDIRSPGLGDTAMYLCATSRGDRGHTQYFGPGTRLTVL.

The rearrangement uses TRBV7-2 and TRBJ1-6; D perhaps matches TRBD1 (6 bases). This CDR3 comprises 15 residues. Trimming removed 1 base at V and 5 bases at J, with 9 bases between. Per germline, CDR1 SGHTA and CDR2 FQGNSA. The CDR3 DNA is TGTGCCAGCAGCTTAGGCAGGGGAAATAATTCACCCCTCCACTTT. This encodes CASSLGRGNNSPLHF.

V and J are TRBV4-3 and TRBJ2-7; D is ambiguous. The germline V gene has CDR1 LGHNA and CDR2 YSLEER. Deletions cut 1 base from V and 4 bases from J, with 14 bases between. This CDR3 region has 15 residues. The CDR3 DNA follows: TGCGCCAGCAGCCAAGGGCAGGCATCGCTTTACGAGCAGTACGTC. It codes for CASSQGQASLYEQYV.

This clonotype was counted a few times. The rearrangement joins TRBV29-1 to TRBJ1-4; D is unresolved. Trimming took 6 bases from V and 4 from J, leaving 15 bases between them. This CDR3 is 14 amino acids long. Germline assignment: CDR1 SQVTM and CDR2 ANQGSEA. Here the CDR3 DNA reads TGCAGCGTAAGGAATCGGTTAGGTAATGAAAAACTGTTTTTT. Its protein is CSVRNRLGNEKLFF.

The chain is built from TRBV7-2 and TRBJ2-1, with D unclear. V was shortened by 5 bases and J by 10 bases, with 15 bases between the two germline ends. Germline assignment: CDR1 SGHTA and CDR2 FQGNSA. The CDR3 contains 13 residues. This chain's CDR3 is CASSLTETGEQFF. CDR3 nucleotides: TGTGCCAGCAGCCTGACCGAAACCGGGGAGCAGTTCTTC.

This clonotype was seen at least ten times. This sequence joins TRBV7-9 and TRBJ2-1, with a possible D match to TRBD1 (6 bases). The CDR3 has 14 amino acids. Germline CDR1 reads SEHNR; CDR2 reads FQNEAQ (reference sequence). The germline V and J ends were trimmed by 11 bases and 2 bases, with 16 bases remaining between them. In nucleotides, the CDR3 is TGTGCCGGAAGCAGGGGAGCTACCTACAATGAGCAGTTCTTC. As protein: CAGSRGATYNEQFF.

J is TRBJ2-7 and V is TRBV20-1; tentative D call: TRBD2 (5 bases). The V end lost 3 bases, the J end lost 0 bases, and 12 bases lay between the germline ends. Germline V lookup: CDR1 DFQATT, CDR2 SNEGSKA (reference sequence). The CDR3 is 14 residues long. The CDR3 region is CSARSGIGSYEQYV. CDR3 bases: TGCAGTGCTAGGTCGGGAATAGGCTCCTACGAGCAGTACGTC.

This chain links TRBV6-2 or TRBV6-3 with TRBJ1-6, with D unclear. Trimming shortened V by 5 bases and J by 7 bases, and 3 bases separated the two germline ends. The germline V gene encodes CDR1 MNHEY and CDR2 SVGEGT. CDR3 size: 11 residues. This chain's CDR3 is CASSQNSPLHF. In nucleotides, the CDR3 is TGTGCCAGCAGTCAGAATTCACCCCTCCACTTT.

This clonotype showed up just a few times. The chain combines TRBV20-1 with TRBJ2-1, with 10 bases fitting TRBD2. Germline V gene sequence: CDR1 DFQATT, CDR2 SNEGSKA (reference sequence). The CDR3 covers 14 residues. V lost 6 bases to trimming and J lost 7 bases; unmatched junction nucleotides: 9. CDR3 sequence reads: CSAASGGAWNEQFF. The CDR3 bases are TGCAGTGCGGCGAGCGGGGGGGCCTGGAATGAGCAGTTCTTC.

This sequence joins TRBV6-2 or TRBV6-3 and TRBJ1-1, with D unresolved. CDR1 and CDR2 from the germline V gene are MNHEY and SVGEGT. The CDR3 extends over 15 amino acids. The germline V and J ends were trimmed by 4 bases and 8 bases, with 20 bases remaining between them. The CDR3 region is CASSSFQTGKPEAFF. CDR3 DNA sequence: TGTGCCAGCAGTTCCTTCCAGACGGGGAAACCCGAAGCTTTCTTT.

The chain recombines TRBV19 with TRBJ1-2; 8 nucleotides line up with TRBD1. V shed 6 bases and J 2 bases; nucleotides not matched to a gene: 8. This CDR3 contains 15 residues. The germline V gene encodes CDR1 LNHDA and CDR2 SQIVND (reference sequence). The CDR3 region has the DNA TGTGCCAGTAGCCCATCGACAGGGGCAAACTATGGCTACACCTTC. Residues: CASSPSTGANYGYTF. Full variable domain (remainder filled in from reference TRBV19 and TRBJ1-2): DGGITQSPKYLFRKEGQNVTLSCEQNLNHDAMYWYRQDPGQGLRLIYYSQIVNDFQKGDIAEGYSVSREKKESFPLTVTSAQKNPTAFYLCASSPSTGANYGYTFGSGTRLTVV.

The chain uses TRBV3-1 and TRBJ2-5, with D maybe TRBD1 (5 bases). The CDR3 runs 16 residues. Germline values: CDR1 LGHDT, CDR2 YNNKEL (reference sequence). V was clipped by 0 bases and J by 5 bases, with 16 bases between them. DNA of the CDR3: TGTGCCAGCAGCCAAGAATCTCATGGGGCAGGGGAGACCCAGTACTTC. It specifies CASSQESHGAGETQYF.

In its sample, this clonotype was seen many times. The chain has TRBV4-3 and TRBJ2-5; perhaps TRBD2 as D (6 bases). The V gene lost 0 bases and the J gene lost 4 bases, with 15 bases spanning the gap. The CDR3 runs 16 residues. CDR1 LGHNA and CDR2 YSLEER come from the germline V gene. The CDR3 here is CASSQDGGGTSETQYF. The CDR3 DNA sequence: TGCGCCAGCAGCCAAGATGGAGGCGGGACGTCAGAGACCCAGTACTTC.

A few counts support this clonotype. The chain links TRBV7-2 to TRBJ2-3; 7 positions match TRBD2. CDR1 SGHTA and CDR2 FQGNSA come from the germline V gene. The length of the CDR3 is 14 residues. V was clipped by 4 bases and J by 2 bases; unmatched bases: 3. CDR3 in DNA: TGTGCCAGCAGCTCCGAGCGGGACACAGATACGCAGTATTTT. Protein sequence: CASSSERDTDTQYF. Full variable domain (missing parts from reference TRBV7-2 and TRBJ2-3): GAGVSQSPSNKVTEKGKDVELRCDPISGHTALYWYRQSLGQGLEFLIYFQGNSAPDKSGLPSDRFSAERTGGSVSTLTIQRTQQEDSAVYLCASSSERDTDTQYFGPGTRLTVL.

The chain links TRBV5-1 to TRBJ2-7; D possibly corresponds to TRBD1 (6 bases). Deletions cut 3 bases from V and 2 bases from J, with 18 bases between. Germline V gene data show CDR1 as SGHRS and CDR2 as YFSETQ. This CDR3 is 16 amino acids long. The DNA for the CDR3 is TGCGCCAGCAGCTCGTCAGGTCACAGGGTACCCTACGAGCAGTACTTC. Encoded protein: CASSSSGHRVPYEQYF.

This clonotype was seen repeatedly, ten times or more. CDR3 nucleotide sequence: TGTGCCAGCACTCTGTCCGCCGGGGAGCTGTTTTTT. Amino acid sequence: CASTLSAGELFF. The chain uses TRBV12-3 or TRBV12-4 and TRBJ2-2; D call uncertain. V lost 7 bases and J 6 bases, leaving 9 bases between the germline ends. This CDR3 has 12 residues.

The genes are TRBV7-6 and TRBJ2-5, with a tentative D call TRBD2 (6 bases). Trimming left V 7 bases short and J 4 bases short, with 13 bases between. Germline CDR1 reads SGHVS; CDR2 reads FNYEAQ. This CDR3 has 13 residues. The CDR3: CASTPGEAETQYF. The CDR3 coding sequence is TGTGCCAGCACCCCGGGGGAGGCAGAGACCCAGTACTTC. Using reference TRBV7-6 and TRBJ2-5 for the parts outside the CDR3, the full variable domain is GAGVSQSPRYKVTKRGQDVALRCDPISGHVSLYWYRQALGQGPEFLTYFNYEAQQDKSGLPNDRFSAERPEGSISTLTIQRTEQRDSAMYRCASTPGEAETQYFGPGTRLLVL.

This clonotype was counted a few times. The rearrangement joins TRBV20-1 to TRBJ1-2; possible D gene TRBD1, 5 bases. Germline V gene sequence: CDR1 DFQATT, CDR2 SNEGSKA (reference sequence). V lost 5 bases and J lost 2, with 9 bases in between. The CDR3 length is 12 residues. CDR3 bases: TGCAGTGCTGAGGGGCAGAACTATGGCTACACCTTC. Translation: CSAEGQNYGYTF.

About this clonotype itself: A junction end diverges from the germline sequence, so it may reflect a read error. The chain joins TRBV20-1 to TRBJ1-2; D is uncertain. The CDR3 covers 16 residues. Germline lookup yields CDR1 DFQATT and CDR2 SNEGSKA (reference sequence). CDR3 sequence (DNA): TGCTGTGCTAGCCCCCCGCGAGGTAGAGAGGACTATGGCTACACCTTC. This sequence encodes CCASPPRGREDYGYTF.

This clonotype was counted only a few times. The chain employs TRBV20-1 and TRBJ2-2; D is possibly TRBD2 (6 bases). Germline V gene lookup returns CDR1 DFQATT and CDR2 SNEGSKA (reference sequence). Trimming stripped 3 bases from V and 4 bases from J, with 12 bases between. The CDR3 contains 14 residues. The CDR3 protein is CSARSGEGTGELFF. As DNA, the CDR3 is TGCAGTGCTAGGTCGGGGGAAGGCACCGGGGAGCTGTTTTTT.

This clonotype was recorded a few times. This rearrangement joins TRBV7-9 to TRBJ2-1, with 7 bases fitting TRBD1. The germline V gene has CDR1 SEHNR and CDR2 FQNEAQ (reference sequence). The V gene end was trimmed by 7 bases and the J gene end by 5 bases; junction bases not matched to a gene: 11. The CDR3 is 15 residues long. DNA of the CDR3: TGTGCCAGCAAAGAACAGGGGAGAGACGACAATGAGCAGTTCTTC. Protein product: CASKEQGRDDNEQFF. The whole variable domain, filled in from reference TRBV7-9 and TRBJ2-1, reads DTGVSQNPRHKITKRGQNVTFRCDPISEHNRLYWYRQTLGQGPEFLTYFQNEAQLEKSRLLSDRFSAERPKGSFSTLEIQRTEQGDSAMYLCASKEQGRDDNEQFFGPGTRLTVL.

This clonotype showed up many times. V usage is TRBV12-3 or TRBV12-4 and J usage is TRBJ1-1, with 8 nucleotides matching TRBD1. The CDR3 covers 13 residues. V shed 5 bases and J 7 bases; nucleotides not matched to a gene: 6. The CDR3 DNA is TGTGCCAGCAGTACGACAGGGGCTCTTGAAGCTTTCTTT. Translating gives CASSTTGALEAFF.

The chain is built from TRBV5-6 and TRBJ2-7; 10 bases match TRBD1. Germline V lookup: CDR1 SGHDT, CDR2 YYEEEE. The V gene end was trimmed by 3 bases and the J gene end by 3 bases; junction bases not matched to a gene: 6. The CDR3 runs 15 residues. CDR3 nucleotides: TGTGCCAGCAGCTCCCGGGACAGGGGAGACTACGAGCAGTACTTC. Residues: CASSSRDRGDYEQYF.

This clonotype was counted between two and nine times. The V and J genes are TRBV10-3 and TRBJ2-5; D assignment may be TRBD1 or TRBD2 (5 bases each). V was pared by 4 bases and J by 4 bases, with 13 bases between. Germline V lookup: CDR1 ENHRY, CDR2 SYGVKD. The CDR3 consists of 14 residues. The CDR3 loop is CAISGIAGRETQYF. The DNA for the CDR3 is TGTGCCATCAGTGGTATAGCAGGGAGAGAGACCCAGTACTTC.